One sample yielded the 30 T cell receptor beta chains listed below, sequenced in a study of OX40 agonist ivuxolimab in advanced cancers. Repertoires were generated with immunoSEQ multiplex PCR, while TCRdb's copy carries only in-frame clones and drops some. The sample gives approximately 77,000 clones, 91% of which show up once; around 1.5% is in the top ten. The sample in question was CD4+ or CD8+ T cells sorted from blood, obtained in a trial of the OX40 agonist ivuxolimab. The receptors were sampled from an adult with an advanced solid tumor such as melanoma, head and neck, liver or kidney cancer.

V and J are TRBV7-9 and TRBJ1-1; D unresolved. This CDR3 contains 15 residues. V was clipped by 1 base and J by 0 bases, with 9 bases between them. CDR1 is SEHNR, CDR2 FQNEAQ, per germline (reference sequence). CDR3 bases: TGTGCCAGCAGCTTAGGTGGCAGGTTGAACACTGAAGCTTTCTTT. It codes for CASSLGGRLNTEAFF.

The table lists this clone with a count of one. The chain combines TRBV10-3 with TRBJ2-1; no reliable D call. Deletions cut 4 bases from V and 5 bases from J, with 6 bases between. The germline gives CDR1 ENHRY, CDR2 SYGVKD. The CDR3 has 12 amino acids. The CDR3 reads CAISGNDNEQFF. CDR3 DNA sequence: TGTGCCATCAGTGGGAATGACAATGAGCAGTTCTTC.

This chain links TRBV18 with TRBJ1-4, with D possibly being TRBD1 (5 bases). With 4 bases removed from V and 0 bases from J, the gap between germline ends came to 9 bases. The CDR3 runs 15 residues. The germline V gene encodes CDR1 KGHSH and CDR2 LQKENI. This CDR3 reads CASSQQEATNEKLFF. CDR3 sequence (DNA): TGTGCCAGCTCACAACAGGAGGCAACTAATGAAAAACTGTTTTTT.

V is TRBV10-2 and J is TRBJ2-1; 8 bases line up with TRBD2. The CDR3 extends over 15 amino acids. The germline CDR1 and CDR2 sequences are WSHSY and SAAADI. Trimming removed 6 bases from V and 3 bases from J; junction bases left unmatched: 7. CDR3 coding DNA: TGCGCCAGCAGCGCTAGCGGGTCCTACTACAATGAGCAGTTCTTC. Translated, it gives CASSASGSYYNEQFF.

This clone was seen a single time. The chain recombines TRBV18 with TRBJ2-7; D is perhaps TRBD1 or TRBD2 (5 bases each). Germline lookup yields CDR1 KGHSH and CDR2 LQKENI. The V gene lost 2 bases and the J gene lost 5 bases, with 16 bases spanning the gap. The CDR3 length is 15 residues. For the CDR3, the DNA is TGTGCCAGCTCACCAGATTCTGGGGGAAGGCACGAGCAGTACTTC. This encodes CASSPDSGGRHEQYF.

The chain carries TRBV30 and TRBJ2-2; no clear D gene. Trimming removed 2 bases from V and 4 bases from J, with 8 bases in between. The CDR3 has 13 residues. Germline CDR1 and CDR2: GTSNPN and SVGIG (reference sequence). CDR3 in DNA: TGTGCCTGGAGTCGGGCAGCCACCGGGGAGCTGTTTTTT. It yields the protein CAWSRAATGELFF.

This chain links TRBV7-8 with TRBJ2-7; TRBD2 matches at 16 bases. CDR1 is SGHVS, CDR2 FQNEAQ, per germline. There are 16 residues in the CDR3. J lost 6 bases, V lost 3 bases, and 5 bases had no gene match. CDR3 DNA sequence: TGTGCCAGCAGCTTCGGGACTAGCGGGAGGGCCGGCGAGCAGTACTTC. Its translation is CASSFGTSGRAGEQYF. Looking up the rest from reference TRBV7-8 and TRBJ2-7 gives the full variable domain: GAGVSQSPRYKVAKRGQDVALRCDPISGHVSLFWYQQALGQGPEFLTYFQNEAQLDKSGLPSDRFFAERPEGSVSTLKIQRTQQEDSAVYLCASSFGTSGRAGEQYFGPGTRLTVT.

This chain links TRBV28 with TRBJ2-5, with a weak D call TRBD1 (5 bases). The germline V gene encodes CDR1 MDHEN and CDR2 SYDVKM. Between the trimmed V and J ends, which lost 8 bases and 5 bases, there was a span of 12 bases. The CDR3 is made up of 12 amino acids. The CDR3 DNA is TGTGCCAGCTGCAGGGTCCCGGAGACCCAGTACTTC. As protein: CASCRVPETQYF.

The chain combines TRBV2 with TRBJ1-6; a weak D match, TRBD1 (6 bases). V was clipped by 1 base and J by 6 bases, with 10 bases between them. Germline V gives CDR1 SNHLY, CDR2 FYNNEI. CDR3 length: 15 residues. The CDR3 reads CASSEDRTVNSPLHF. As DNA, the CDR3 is TGTGCCAGCAGTGAAGACCGGACAGTTAATTCACCCCTCCACTTT.

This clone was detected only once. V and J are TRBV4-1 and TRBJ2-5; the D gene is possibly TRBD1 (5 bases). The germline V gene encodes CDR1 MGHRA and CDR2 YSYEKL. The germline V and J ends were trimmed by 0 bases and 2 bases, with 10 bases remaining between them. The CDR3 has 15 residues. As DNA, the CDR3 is TGCGCCAGCAGCCAAGATGAAGGGGTTCAAGAGACCCAGTACTTC. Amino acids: CASSQDEGVQETQYF.

CDR3 sequence: CAWSHGRKETQYF. In nucleotides, the CDR3 is TGTGCCTGGAGTCACGGGAGGAAGGAGACCCAGTACTTC. The chain employs TRBV30 and TRBJ2-5; 7 nucleotides align to TRBD2. CDR1 and CDR2 (germline): GTSNPN, SVGIG (reference sequence). CDR3 length: 13 residues. Trimming removed 2 bases from V and 5 bases from J; junction bases left unmatched: 5.

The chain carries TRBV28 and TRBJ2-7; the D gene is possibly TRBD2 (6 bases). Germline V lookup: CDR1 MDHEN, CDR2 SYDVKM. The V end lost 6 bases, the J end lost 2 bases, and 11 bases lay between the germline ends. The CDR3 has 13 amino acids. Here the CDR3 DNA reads TGTGCCAGCAGCGGGGACTTGCCCTACGAGCAGTACTTC. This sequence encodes CASSGDLPYEQYF. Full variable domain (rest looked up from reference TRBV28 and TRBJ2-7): DVKVTQSSRYLVKRTGEKVFLECVQDMDHENMFWYRQDPGLGLRLIYFSYDVKMKEKGDIPEGYSVSREKKERFSLILESASTNQTSMYLCASSGDLPYEQYFGPGTRLTVT.

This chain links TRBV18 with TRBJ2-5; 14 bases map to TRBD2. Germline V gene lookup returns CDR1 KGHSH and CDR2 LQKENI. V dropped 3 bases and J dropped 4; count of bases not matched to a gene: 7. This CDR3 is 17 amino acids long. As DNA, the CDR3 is TGTGCCAGCTCACCGACTGGACTAGCGGGAGGCGGAGAGACCCAGTACTTC. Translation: CASSPTGLAGGGETQYF.

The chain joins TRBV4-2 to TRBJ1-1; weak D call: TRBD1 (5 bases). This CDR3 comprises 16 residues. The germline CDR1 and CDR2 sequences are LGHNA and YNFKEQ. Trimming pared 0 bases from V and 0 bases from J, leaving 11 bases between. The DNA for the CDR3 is TGTGCCAGCAGCCAAGATCCGGACACTATGAACACTGAAGCTTTCTTT. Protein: CASSQDPDTMNTEAFF.

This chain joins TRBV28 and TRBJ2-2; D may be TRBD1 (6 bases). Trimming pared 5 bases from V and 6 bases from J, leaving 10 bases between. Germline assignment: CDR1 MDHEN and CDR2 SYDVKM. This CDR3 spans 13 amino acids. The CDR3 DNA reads TGTGCCAGCAGTAACAGGGACCCCGGGGAGCTGTTTTTT. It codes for CASSNRDPGELFF.

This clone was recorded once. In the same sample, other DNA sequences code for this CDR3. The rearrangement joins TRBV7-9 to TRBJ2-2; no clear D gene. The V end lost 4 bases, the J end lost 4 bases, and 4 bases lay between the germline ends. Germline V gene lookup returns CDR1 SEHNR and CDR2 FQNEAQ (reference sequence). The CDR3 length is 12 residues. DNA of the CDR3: TGTGCCAGCAGCTCAGGCACCGGGGAGCTGTTTTTT. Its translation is CASSSGTGELFF.

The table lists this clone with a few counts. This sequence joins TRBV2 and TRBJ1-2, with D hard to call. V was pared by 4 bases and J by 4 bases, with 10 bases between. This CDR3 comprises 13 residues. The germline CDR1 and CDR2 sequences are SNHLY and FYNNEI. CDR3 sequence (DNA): TGTGCCAGCAGTGTCGTACAGACCTATGGCTACACCTTC. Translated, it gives CASSVVQTYGYTF.

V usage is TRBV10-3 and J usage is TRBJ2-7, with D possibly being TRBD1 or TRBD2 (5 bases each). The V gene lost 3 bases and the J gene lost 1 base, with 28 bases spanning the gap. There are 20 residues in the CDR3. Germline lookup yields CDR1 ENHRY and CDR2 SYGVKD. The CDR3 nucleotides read TGTGCCATCAGTGATTTGGGATTCACCGGGCCAGGGACCGTGTCCTACGAGCAGTACTTC. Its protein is CAISDLGFTGPGTVSYEQYF.

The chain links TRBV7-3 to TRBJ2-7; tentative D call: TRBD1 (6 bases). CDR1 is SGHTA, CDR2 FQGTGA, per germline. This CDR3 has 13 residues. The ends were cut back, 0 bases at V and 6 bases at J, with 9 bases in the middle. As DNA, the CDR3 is TGTGCCAGCAGCTTAACTCCGACAGGCGAGCAGTACTTC. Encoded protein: CASSLTPTGEQYF. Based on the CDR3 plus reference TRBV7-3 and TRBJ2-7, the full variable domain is GAGVSQTPSNKVTEKGKYVELRCDPISGHTALYWYRQSLGQGPEFLIYFQGTGAADDSGLPNDRFFAVRPEGSVSTLKIQRTERGDSAVYLCASSLTPTGEQYFGPGTRLTVT.

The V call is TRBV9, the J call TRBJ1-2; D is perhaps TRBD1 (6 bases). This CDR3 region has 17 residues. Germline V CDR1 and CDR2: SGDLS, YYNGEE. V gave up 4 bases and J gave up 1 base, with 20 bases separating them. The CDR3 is CASSKGGRTRDNYGYTF. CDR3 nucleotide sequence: TGTGCCAGCAGCAAAGGGGGTAGGACGAGAGATAACTATGGCTACACCTTC.

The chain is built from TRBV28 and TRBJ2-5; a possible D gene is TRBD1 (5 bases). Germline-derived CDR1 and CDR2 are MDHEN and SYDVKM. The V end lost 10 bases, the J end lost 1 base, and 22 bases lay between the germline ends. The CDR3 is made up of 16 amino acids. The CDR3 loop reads CATQILGQASQETQYF. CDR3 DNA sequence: TGTGCCACCCAGATTCTCGGACAAGCTTCCCAAGAGACCCAGTACTTC.

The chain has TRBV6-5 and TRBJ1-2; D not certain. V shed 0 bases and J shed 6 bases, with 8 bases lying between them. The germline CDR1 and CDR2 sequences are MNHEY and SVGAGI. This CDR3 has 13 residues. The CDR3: CASSYSSDHGYTF. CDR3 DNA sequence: TGTGCCAGCAGTTACTCCAGCGATCATGGCTACACCTTC.

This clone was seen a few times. CDR3 nucleotides: TGTGCCTGGAGAACCCAGCCTGATCAGCCCCAGCATTTT. Translated, it gives CAWRTQPDQPQHF. V is TRBV30 and J is TRBJ1-5; D not resolved. The CDR3 length is 13 residues. The ends were cut back, 3 bases at V and 5 bases at J, with 11 bases in the middle. Germline V gene sequence: CDR1 GTSNPN, CDR2 SVGIG (reference sequence). Combining the CDR3 with reference TRBV30 and TRBJ1-5 gives the whole variable domain SQTIHQWPATLVQPVGSPLSLECTVEGTSNPNLYWYRQAAGRGLQLLFYSVGIGQISSEVPQNLSASRPQDRQFILSSKKLLLSDSGFYLCAWRTQPDQPQHFGDGTRLSIL.

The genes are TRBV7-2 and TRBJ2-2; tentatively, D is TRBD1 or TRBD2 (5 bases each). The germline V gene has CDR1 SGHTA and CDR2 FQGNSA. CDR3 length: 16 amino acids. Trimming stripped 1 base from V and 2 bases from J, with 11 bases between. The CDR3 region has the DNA TGTGCCAGCAGCTTAGAGGGGCGGGTTAACACCGGGGAGCTGTTTTTT. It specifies CASSLEGRVNTGELFF.

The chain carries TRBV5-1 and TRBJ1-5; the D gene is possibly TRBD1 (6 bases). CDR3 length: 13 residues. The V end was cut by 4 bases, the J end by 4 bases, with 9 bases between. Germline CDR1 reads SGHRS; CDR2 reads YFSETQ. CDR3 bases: TGCGCCAGCAGCCCCCAGGGGAATCAGCCCCAGCATTTT. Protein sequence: CASSPQGNQPQHF.

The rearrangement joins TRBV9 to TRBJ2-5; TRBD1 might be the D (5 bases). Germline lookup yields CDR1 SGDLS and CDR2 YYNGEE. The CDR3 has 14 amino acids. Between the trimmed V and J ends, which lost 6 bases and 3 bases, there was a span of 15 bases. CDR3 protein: CASTQGPAEETQYF. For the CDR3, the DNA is TGTGCCAGCACCCAGGGCCCGGCCGAAGAGACCCAGTACTTC.

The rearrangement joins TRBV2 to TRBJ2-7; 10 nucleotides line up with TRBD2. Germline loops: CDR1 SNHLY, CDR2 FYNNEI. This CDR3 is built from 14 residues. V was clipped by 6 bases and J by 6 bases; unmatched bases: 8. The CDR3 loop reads CASSSPGLATEQYF. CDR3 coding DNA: TGTGCCAGCAGCTCTCCGGGACTAGCGACCGAGCAGTACTTC.

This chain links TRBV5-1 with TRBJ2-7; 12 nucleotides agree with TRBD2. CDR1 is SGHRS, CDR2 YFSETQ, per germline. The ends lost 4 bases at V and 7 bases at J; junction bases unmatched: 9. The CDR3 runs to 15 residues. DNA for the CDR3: TGCGCCAGCAGCAGTACGACTAGCGGGAGTGGGGAGCAGTACTTC. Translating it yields CASSSTTSGSGEQYF.

The CDR3 is CASSYGQGSEKLFF. The DNA of the CDR3 is TGTGCCAGCAGCTACGGACAGGGGTCTGAAAAACTGTTTTTT. V usage is TRBV2 and J usage is TRBJ1-4, with 9 positions matching TRBD1. Germline V gives CDR1 SNHLY, CDR2 FYNNEI. V lost 6 bases, J lost 7 bases, and 6 bases stayed unmatched. The CDR3 is 14 amino acids.

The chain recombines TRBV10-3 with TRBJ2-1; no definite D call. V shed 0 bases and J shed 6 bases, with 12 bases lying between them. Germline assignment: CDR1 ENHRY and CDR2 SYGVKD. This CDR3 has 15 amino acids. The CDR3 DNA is TGTGCCATCAGTGAGTCGATAACTCCGGGCAATGAGCAGTTCTTC. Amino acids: CAISESITPGNEQFF.